This TCR beta chain was profiled in a study of cytomegalovirus exposure and HLA in healthy donors. A remark on this clone: Its antigen is not known.

General observations from the study: The number of N-insertions in an Asian-associated ancestry cluster was reportedly below the approximately 700-donor mean in a later analysis. Among the most significant clusters, several appeared linked to common viral pathogens in a later analysis.

PCR amplification relied on 60 Vbeta primers (plus 13 Jbeta primers). The assay was immunoSEQ multiplex PCR, and TCRdb's table has in-frame clones only and misses some. This table has about 100,000 clones, around 79% appearing once. Sequencing was carried out using PBMCs. This TCR derives from a female donor in good health and CMV-seropositive.

CDR3 protein: CASSQVGYRGFFGAFF. The CDR3 DNA reads TGCGCCAGCAGCCAAGTAGGTTACAGGGGGTTTTTTGGAGCTTTCTTT. The V call is TRBV4-1, the J call TRBJ1-1; 8 bases are a match to TRBD1. The CDR3 is 16 amino acids. Germline CDR1 MGHRA, CDR2 YSYEKL. J was trimmed by 10 bases and V by 1 base; bases with no gene match: 14.